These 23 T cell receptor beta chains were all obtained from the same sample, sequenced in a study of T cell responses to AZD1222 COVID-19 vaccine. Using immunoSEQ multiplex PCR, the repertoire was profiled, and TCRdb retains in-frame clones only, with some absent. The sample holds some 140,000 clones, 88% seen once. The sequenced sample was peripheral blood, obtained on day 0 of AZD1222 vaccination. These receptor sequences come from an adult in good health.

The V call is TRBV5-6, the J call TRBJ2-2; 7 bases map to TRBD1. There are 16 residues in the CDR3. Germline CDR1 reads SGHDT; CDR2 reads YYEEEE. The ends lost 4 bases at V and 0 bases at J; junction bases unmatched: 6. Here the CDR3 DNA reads TGTGCCAGCAGCCTCGGGACAGCCGCGAACACCGGGGAGCTGTTTTTT. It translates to CASSLGTAANTGELFF. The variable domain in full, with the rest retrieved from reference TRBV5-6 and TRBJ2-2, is DAGVTQSPTHLIKTRGQQVTLRCSPKSGHDTVSWYQQALGQGPQFIFQYYEEEERQRGNFPDRFSGHQFPNYSSELNVNALLLGDSALYLCASSLGTAANTGELFFGEGSRLTVL.

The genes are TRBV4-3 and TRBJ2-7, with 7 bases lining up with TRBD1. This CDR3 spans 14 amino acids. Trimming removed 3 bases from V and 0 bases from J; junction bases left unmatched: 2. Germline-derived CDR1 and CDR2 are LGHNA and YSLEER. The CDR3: CASSHAGGSYEQYF. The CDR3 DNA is TGCGCCAGCAGCCACGCAGGGGGCTCCTACGAGCAGTACTTC.

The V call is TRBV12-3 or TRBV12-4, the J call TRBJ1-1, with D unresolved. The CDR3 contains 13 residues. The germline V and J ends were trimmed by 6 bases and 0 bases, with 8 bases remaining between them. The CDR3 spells CASRRVMNTEAFF. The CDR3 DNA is TGTGCCAGCAGACGCGTTATGAACACTGAAGCTTTCTTT.

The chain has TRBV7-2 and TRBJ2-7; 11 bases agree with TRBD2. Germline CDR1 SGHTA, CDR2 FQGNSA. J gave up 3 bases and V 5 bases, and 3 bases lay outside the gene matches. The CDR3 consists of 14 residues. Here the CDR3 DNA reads TGTGCCAGCAGCACAACTAGCGGGGGCTACGAGCAGTACTTC. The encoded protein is CASSTTSGGYEQYF.

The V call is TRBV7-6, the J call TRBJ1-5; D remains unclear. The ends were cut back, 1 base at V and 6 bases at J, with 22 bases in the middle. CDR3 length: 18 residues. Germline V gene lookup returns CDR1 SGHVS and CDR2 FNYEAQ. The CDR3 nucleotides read TGTGCCAGCAGCTTAGTACCCGGGGTCAATTCCGTCAGTCAGCCCCAGCATTTT. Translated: CASSLVPGVNSVSQPQHF.

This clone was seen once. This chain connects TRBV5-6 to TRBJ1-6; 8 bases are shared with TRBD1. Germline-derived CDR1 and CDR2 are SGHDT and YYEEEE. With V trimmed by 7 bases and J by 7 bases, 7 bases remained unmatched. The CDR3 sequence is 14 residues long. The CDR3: CASGRGDRNSPLHF. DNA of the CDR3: TGTGCCAGCGGCAGGGGGGACAGGAATTCACCCCTCCACTTT.

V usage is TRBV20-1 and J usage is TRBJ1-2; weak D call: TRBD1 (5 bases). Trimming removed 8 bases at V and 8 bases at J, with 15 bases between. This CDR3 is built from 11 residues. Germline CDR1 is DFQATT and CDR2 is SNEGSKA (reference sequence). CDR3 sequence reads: CSTDSPGGYTF. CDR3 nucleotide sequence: TGCAGTACTGACAGTCCCGGGGGCTACACCTTC.

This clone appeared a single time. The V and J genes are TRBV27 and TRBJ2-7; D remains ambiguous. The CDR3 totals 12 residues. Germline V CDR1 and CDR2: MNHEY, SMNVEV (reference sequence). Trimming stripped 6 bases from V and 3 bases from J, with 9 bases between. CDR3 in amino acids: CASSLQSYEQYF. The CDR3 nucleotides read TGTGCCAGCAGCCTGCAGAGCTACGAGCAGTACTTC.

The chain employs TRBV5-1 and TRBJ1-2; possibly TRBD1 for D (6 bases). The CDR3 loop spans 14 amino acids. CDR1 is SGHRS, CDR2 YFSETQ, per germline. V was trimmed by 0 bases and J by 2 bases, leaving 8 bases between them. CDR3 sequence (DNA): TGCGCCAGCAGCTTGGACACAGGGAACTATGGCTACACCTTC. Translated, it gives CASSLDTGNYGYTF.

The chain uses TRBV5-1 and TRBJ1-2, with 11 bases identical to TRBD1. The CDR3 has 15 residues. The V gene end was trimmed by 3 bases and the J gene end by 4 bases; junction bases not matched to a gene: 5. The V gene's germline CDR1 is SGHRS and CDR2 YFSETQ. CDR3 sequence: CASSSRTGGSYGYTF. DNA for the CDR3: TGCGCCAGCAGCTCACGGACAGGGGGCTCCTATGGCTACACCTTC.

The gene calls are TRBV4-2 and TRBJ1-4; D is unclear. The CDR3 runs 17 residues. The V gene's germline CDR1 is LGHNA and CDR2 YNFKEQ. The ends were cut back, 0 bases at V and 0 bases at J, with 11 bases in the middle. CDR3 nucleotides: TGTGCCAGCAGCCAAGAGGGTTGGGCCGCAACTAATGAAAAACTGTTTTTT. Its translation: CASSQEGWAATNEKLFF.

This CDR3 is CSAALAENTEAFF. In DNA, the CDR3 is TGCAGCGCCGCCCTAGCAGAAAACACTGAAGCTTTCTTT. The rearrangement links TRBV29-1 to TRBJ1-1; no definite D call. CDR1 is SQVTM, CDR2 ANQGSEA, per germline. Trimming removed 7 bases at V and 2 bases at J, with 14 bases between. The CDR3 has 13 amino acids.

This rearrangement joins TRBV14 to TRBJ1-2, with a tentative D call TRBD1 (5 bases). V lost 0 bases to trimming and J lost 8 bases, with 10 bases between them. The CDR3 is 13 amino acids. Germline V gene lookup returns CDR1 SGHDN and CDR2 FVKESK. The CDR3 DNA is TGTGCCAGCAGCCAAGAGAGGGGCTGGGGCTACACCTTC. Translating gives CASSQERGWGYTF. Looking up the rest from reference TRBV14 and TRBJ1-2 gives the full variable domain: EAGVTQFPSHSVIEKGQTVTLRCDPISGHDNLYWYRRVMGKEIKFLLHFVKESKQDESGMPNNRFLAERTGGTYSTLKVQPAELEDSGVYFCASSQERGWGYTFGSGTRLTVV.

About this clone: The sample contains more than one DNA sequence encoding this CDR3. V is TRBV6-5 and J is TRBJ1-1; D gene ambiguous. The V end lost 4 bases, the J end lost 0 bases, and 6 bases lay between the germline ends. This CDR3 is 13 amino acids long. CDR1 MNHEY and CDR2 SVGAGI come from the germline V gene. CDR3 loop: CASSSVMNTEAFF. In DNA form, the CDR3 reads TGTGCCAGCAGTTCCGTTATGAACACTGAAGCTTTCTTT.

The CDR3 DNA sequence: TGTGCCAGCAGTGAAAGGGCAGGGGGAGTTGGAAACACCATATATTTT. Its protein product is CASSERAGGVGNTIYF. The chain combines TRBV6-1 with TRBJ1-3, with 7 bases fitting TRBD1. Germline V gene sequence: CDR1 MNHNS, CDR2 SASEGT. This CDR3 region has 16 residues. V was clipped by 2 bases and J by 3 bases; unmatched bases: 7.

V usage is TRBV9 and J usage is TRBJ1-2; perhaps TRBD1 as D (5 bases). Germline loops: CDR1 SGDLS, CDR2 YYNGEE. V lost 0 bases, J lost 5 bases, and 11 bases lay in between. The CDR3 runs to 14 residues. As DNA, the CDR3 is TGTGCCAGCAGCGTAGAGGGCAGGGAGTATGGCTACACCTTC. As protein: CASSVEGREYGYTF.

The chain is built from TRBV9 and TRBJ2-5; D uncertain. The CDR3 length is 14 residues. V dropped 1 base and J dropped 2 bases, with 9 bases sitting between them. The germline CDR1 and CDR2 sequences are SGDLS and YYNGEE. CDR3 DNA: TGTGCCAGCAGCGTATACAGCCAGCAAGAGACCCAGTACTTC. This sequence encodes CASSVYSQQETQYF.

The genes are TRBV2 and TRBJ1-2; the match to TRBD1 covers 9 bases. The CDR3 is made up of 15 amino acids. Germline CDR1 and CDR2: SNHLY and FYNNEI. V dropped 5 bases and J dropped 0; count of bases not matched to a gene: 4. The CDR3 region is CASSPRDRANYGYTF. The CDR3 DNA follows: TGTGCCAGCAGTCCTCGGGACAGGGCTAACTATGGCTACACCTTC.

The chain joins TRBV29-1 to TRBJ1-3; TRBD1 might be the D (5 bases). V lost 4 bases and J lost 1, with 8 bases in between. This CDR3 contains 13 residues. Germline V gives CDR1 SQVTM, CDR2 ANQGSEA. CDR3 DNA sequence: TGCAGCGTTGTTGCAGGGTCTGGAAACACCATATATTTT. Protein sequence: CSVVAGSGNTIYF.

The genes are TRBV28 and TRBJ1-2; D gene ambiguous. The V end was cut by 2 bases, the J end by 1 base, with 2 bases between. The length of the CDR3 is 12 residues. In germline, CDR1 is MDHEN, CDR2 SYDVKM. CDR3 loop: CASSLGNYGYTF. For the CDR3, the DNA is TGTGCCAGCAGTTTAGGTAACTATGGCTACACCTTC.

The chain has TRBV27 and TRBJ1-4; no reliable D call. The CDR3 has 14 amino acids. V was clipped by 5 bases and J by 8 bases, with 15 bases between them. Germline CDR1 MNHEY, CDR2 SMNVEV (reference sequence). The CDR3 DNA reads TGTGCCAGCAGTAAAACGATAGGGAGGGAAAAACTGTTTTTT. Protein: CASSKTIGREKLFF.

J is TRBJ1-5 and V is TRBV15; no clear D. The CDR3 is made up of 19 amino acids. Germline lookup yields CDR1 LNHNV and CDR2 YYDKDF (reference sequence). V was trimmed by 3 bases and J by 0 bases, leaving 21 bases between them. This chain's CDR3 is CATSRRSGIPYGSNQPQHF. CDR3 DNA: TGTGCCACCAGCAGGCGGTCCGGAATTCCCTACGGTAGCAATCAGCCCCAGCATTTT.

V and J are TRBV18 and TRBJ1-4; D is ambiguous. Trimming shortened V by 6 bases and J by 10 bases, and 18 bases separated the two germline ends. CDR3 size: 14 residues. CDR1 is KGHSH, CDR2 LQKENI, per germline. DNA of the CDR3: TGTGCCAGCTCGCCTAATAACCTTTTGGGAAAACTGTTTTTT. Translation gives CASSPNNLLGKLFF.